These 13 T cell receptor beta chains were all obtained from the same sample, sequenced in a study of shared clonotypes between healthy human individuals. It was CD45RO-negative cells, positively selected for CCR7, that made up naive CD8 cells, with terminally differentiated effector memory CD45RA+ cells excluded. The table came from immunoSEQ multiplex PCR; TCRdb's copy has only in-frame clones and leaves some out. The sample holds about 2,200,000 clones, 85% to 95% seen once. Input material: naive CD8+ T cells from PBMCs. These receptors all stem from a man aged 18 to 29 in good health. Some clones in this sample may be carry-over from other donors' samples.

This chain links TRBV2 with TRBJ2-5; D gene uncertain. The V gene's germline CDR1 is SNHLY and CDR2 FYNNEI. The CDR3 length is 12 residues. V gave up 5 bases and J gave up 5 bases, with 9 bases separating them. CDR3: CASSPRAETQYF. In DNA, the CDR3 is TGTGCCAGCAGTCCTAGAGCGGAGACCCAGTACTTC. Using reference TRBV2 and TRBJ2-5 for the parts outside the CDR3, the full variable domain is EPEVTQTPSHQVTQMGQEVILRCVPISNHLYFYWYRQILGQKVEFLVSFYNNEISEKSEIFDDQFSVERPDGSNFTLKIRSTKLEDSAMYFCASSPRAETQYFGPGTRLLVL.

The chain has TRBV9 and TRBJ2-2; 11 nucleotides line up with TRBD1. The CDR3 contains 17 residues. Per the germline V gene, CDR1 is SGDLS and CDR2 is YYNGEE. The junction had 9 bases not matched to a gene; V was cut back by 4 bases and J by 4 bases. The CDR3 sequence: CASSTRDRGETTGELFF. In nucleotides, the CDR3 is TGTGCCAGCAGCACCCGGGACAGGGGGGAGACCACCGGGGAGCTGTTTTTT.

This sequence joins TRBV6-1 and TRBJ2-7; D uncertain. Per the germline V gene, CDR1 is MNHNS and CDR2 is SASEGT. V was cut by 0 bases and J by 7 bases, with 7 bases left in between. CDR3 length equals 12 residues. The CDR3 DNA is TGTGCCAGCAGTGAAGCCGTATTTGAGCAGTACTTC. It is translated as CASSEAVFEQYF.

V usage is TRBV4-1 and J usage is TRBJ1-4; D is possibly TRBD1 (5 bases). Germline CDR1 is MGHRA and CDR2 is YSYEKL. Trimming took off 4 bases at V and 3 bases at J, with 12 bases between the two ends. This CDR3 region has 15 residues. The CDR3 sequence: CASSRQGPANEKLFF. The CDR3 coding sequence is TGCGCCAGCAGCCGCCAGGGACCGGCTAATGAAAAACTGTTTTTT.

The chain uses TRBV27 and TRBJ2-7; D may be TRBD2 (5 bases). V was trimmed by 5 bases and J by 2 bases, leaving 31 bases between them. CDR1 and CDR2 (germline): MNHEY, SMNVEV (reference sequence). The CDR3 covers 20 residues. The CDR3 loop is CASSRIRAGGGRTPTYEQYF. CDR3 DNA: TGTGCCAGCAGTAGAATAAGAGCTGGAGGTGGGCGCACACCGACCTACGAGCAGTACTTC.

CDR3 amino acids: CAGINTDTQYF. The CDR3 coding sequence is TGTGCCGGAATTAACACAGATACGCAGTATTTT. The chain couples TRBV30 to TRBJ2-3; no firm D call. The CDR3 loop spans 11 amino acids. Per the germline V gene, CDR1 is GTSNPN and CDR2 is SVGIG (reference sequence). Between the trimmed V and J ends, which lost 8 bases and 2 bases, there was a span of 8 bases.

The chain combines TRBV2 with TRBJ2-1, with 11 bases aligning to TRBD2. CDR1 and CDR2 (germline): SNHLY, FYNNEI. V lost 6 bases, J lost 4 bases, and 5 bases stayed unmatched. CDR3 length: 15 amino acids. This CDR3 is CASSEGLAVYNEQFF. The CDR3 DNA reads as TGTGCCAGCAGCGAGGGACTAGCGGTATACAATGAGCAGTTCTTC.

The V call is TRBV10-3, the J call TRBJ2-5; D may be TRBD2 (5 bases). From germline, CDR1 is ENHRY and CDR2 SYGVKD. Trimming shortened V by 2 bases and J by 2 bases, and 9 bases separated the two germline ends. The length of the CDR3 is 14 residues. CDR3 loop: CAISEGRTQETQYF. DNA for the CDR3: TGTGCCATCAGTGAGGGGCGGACTCAAGAGACCCAGTACTTC.

V and J are TRBV5-6 and TRBJ2-7, with TRBD1 identical over 10 bases. The length of the CDR3 is 13 residues. Germline CDR1 reads SGHDT; CDR2 reads YYEEEE. V trimming: 7 bases; J trimming: 1 base; junction bases outside the gene matches: 2. The CDR3 is CASGTGESYEQYF. As DNA, the CDR3 is TGTGCCAGCGGGACAGGGGAATCCTACGAGCAGTACTTC.

Note on this clone: Distinct nucleotide sequences in the sample also encode this CDR3. The chain has TRBV5-6 and TRBJ2-1, with D tentatively TRBD2 (5 bases). CDR3 length: 15 amino acids. The germline gives CDR1 SGHDT, CDR2 YYEEEE. The V end was cut by 0 bases, the J end by 0 bases, with 7 bases between. The DNA of the CDR3 is TGTGCCAGCAGCTTGGGAGGGAACTCCTACAATGAGCAGTTCTTC. This codes for CASSLGGNSYNEQFF.

The chain is built from TRBV6-4 and TRBJ2-7; weak D call: TRBD1 (5 bases). Germline V gene lookup returns CDR1 MRHNA and CDR2 SNTAGT. The length of the CDR3 is 13 residues. The chain's CDR3 is CDRQGGPSYEQYF. CDR3 bases: TGTGACAGGCAGGGCGGCCCCTCCTACGAGCAGTACTTC.

The chain employs TRBV28 and TRBJ2-1, with 11 bases matching TRBD2. With 3 bases clipped from V and 6 bases from J, the junction kept 1 base outside the gene matches. The CDR3 runs 14 residues. Germline V gives CDR1 MDHEN, CDR2 SYDVKM. CDR3 nucleotides: TGTGCCAGCAGTTTTACTAGCGGGAGCAATGAGCAGTTCTTC. It specifies CASSFTSGSNEQFF. Using reference TRBV28 and TRBJ2-1 for the parts outside the CDR3, the full variable domain is DVKVTQSSRYLVKRTGEKVFLECVQDMDHENMFWYRQDPGLGLRLIYFSYDVKMKEKGDIPEGYSVSREKKERFSLILESASTNQTSMYLCASSFTSGSNEQFFGPGTRLTVL.

The J gene is TRBJ2-5, the V gene TRBV28; possible D gene TRBD1, 6 bases. The CDR3 consists of 13 residues. The germline V gene has CDR1 MDHEN and CDR2 SYDVKM. CDR3 sequence reads: CATRTETQETQYF. In DNA form, the CDR3 reads TGTGCAACGAGGACAGAGACCCAAGAGACCCAGTACTTC.